This passage covers 16 T cell receptor beta chains from one sample sequenced in a study of blood T cell repertoires in COVID-19. Data came from immunoSEQ multiplex PCR; TCRdb stores just in-frame clones and leaves some out. The table includes 300,000 or so clones, 86% detected once. Input material: PBMCs or T cells enriched from blood (not recorded which). The receptor source for this set is a woman between 18 and 30 years old who had recovered from COVID-19.

Here the CDR3 reads CSVGSGSEKLFF. The CDR3 DNA is TGCAGCGTCGGTTCGGGGAGTGAAAAACTGTTTTTT. The V gene is TRBV29-1, the J gene TRBJ1-4; D call uncertain. Germline CDR1 reads SQVTM; CDR2 reads ANQGSEA. The CDR3 extends over 12 amino acids. Trimming removed 6 bases from V and 7 bases from J, with 12 bases in between.

The chain carries TRBV3-1 (or the pseudogene TRBV3-2) and TRBJ2-7, with 8 bases matching TRBD1. V lost 5 bases and J lost 2; bases outside the gene matches: 2. The CDR3 is 13 amino acids. Germline V CDR1 and CDR2: LGHDT, YNNKEL (reference sequence). In DNA form, the CDR3 reads TGTGCCAGCAGCTGGGGACAGGCCTACGAGCAGTACTTC. It specifies CASSWGQAYEQYF.

This chain connects TRBV5-1 to TRBJ2-7, with TRBD1 identical over 8 bases. The germline CDR1 and CDR2 sequences are SGHRS and YFSETQ. V lost 3 bases to trimming and J lost 5 bases; unmatched junction nucleotides: 7. This CDR3 has 14 amino acids. The CDR3 reads CASSSWQGADEQYF. CDR3 coding DNA: TGCGCCAGCAGCTCGTGGCAGGGGGCGGACGAGCAGTACTTC. The variable domain in full, completed from reference TRBV5-1 and TRBJ2-7, reads KAGVTQTPRYLIKTRGQQVTLSCSPISGHRSVSWYQQTPGQGLQFLFEYFSETQRNKGNFPGRFSGRQFSNSRSEMNVSTLELGDSALYLCASSSWQGADEQYFGPGTRLTVT.

The V and J genes are TRBV9 and TRBJ1-1, with no clear D. The V and J ends lost 6 bases and 5 bases respectively, with 14 bases between them. Germline-derived CDR1 and CDR2 are SGDLS and YYNGEE. The CDR3 length is 13 residues. The CDR3 DNA is TGTGCCAGCACCCTCCTATCGGGGACTGAAGCTTTCTTT. Residues: CASTLLSGTEAFF.

The chain employs TRBV5-5 and TRBJ1-1, with no clear D. The ends were cut back, 0 bases at V and 6 bases at J, with 9 bases in the middle. The CDR3 consists of 13 residues. Germline values: CDR1 SGHKS, CDR2 YYEKEE (reference sequence). This CDR3 is CASSLGVASEAFF. For the CDR3, the DNA is TGTGCCAGCAGCTTGGGGGTAGCATCTGAAGCTTTCTTT. Together with reference TRBV5-5 and TRBJ1-1, the CDR3 gives the full variable domain: DAGVTQSPTHLIKTRGQQVTLRCSPISGHKSVSWYQQVLGQGPQFIFQYYEKEERGRGNFPDRFSARQFPNYSSELNVNALLLGDSALYLCASSLGVASEAFFGQGTRLTVV.

The chain links TRBV19 to TRBJ2-1; 7 nucleotides line up with TRBD1. From germline, CDR1 is LNHDA and CDR2 SQIVND (reference sequence). The CDR3 contains 15 residues. With 5 bases clipped from V and 8 bases from J, the junction kept 12 bases outside the gene matches. The CDR3, as DNA: TGTGCCAGTAGTCGCCAGGGGGTCGCGGGCTATGAGCAGTTCTTC. Translating gives CASSRQGVAGYEQFF.

This clone was detected only a few times. The rearrangement joins TRBV3-1 (or the pseudogene TRBV3-2) to TRBJ2-7, with D maybe TRBD1 (5 bases). From germline, CDR1 is LGHDT and CDR2 YNNKEL (reference sequence). The CDR3 length is 15 residues. The V and J ends lost 1 base and 0 bases respectively, with 10 bases between them. The CDR3 region has the DNA TGTGCCAGCAGCCAAGTAGGGGCGGACTCCTACGAGCAGTACTTC. Its translation is CASSQVGADSYEQYF.

The rearrangement joins TRBV19 to TRBJ1-2, with D possibly TRBD1 on 5 matching bases. The V and J ends lost 3 bases and 4 bases respectively, with 9 bases between them. CDR1 and CDR2 from the germline V gene are LNHDA and SQIVND (reference sequence). The CDR3 consists of 13 residues. The CDR3 bases are TGTGCCAGTAGTATTCAGGGAGGCTATGGCTACACCTTC. Its protein product is CASSIQGGYGYTF. The whole variable domain, remainder taken from reference TRBV19 and TRBJ1-2, is DGGITQSPKYLFRKEGQNVTLSCEQNLNHDAMYWYRQDPGQGLRLIYYSQIVNDFQKGDIAEGYSVSREKKESFPLTVTSAQKNPTAFYLCASSIQGGYGYTFGSGTRLTVV.

The rearrangement uses TRBV3-1 (or the pseudogene TRBV3-2) and TRBJ2-6; D perhaps matches TRBD1 (5 bases). The germline gives CDR1 LGHDT, CDR2 YNNKEL (reference sequence). The V and J ends lost 4 bases and 4 bases respectively, with 11 bases between them. The CDR3 runs to 15 residues. The CDR3 spells CASSPIQAGANVLTF. In DNA, the CDR3 is TGTGCCAGCAGCCCGATACAGGCCGGGGCCAACGTCCTGACTTTC.

CDR3 DNA: TGCGCCAGCAGCCAGGGCGGACAGATGAACACTGAAGCTTTCTTT. This codes for CASSQGGQMNTEAFF. The V and J genes are TRBV5-1 and TRBJ1-1; D is possibly TRBD1 (6 bases). The germline V gene has CDR1 SGHRS and CDR2 YFSETQ. V lost 4 bases, J lost 0 bases, and 13 bases lay in between. The CDR3 sequence is 15 residues long.

This rearrangement joins TRBV18 to TRBJ1-4, with D unresolved. The V end lost 3 bases, the J end lost 0 bases, and 11 bases lay between the germline ends. CDR1 KGHSH and CDR2 LQKENI come from the germline V gene. CDR3 length: 16 residues. CDR3 protein: CASSPVTPPTNEKLFF. Written as DNA, the CDR3 is TGTGCCAGCTCACCTGTAACACCGCCAACTAATGAAAAACTGTTTTTT. Combining the CDR3 with reference TRBV18 and TRBJ1-4 gives the whole variable domain NAGVMQNPRHLVRRRGQEARLRCSPMKGHSHVYWYRQLPEEGLKFMVYLQKENIIDESGMPKERFSAEFPKEGPSILRIQQVVRGDSAAYFCASSPVTPPTNEKLFFGSGTQLSVL.

The chain joins TRBV11-2 to TRBJ2-7, with TRBD1 identical over 7 bases. The CDR3 runs to 15 residues. Germline V CDR1 and CDR2: SGHAT, FQNNGV. The V and J ends lost 5 bases and 4 bases, in that order; junction bases with no gene match: 11. CDR3 loop: CASSPGTALPYEQYF. CDR3 nucleotide sequence: TGTGCCAGCAGCCCCGGGACAGCCCTTCCTTACGAGCAGTACTTC.

V is TRBV5-4 and J is TRBJ2-3; 8 nucleotides agree with TRBD2. CDR3 length: 16 residues. The germline gives CDR1 SGHNT, CDR2 YYREEE (reference sequence). V gave up 4 bases and J gave up 0 bases; unmatched junction bases: 7. CDR3 DNA sequence: TGTGCCAGCAGCACCGGCACTAGCGGTAGCACAGATACGCAGTATTTT. The encoded protein is CASSTGTSGSTDTQYF.

The chain recombines TRBV2 with TRBJ1-6; 7 nucleotides line up with TRBD1. The germline CDR1 and CDR2 sequences are SNHLY and FYNNEI. V lost 8 bases and J lost 7; bases outside the gene matches: 8. This CDR3 has 14 amino acids. CDR3 sequence reads: CASGGQWLNSPLHF. In DNA form, the CDR3 reads TGTGCCAGCGGGGGACAGTGGCTAAATTCACCCCTCCACTTT.

The rearrangement uses TRBV30 and TRBJ2-5, with 9 positions matching TRBD1. The CDR3 runs to 14 residues. Per the germline V gene, CDR1 is GTSNPN and CDR2 is SVGIG (reference sequence). Trimming removed 1 base from V and 5 bases from J; junction bases left unmatched: 5. The CDR3, as DNA: TGTGCCTGGAGTGCTACAGGGGGCTGGGAGACCCAGTACTTC. This codes for CAWSATGGWETQYF.

The chain recombines TRBV6-5 with TRBJ1-1; 7 positions agree with TRBD1. CDR1 and CDR2 (germline): MNHEY, SVGAGI. There are 15 residues in the CDR3. J was trimmed by 4 bases and V by 5 bases; bases with no gene match: 10. This chain's CDR3 is CASSTRQGLTTEAFF. CDR3 sequence (DNA): TGTGCCAGCAGTACCCGACAGGGCTTAACCACTGAAGCTTTCTTT.